One and the same sample provided the 15 T cell receptor beta chains below, sequenced in a study of blood T cell repertoires in COVID-19. The method was immunoSEQ multiplex PCR; TCRdb's version includes in-frame clones alone and lacks a portion of them. This table has 100,000 to 150,000 clones, about four fifths appearing once. What was sequenced was peripheral blood. The receptor set was obtained from a man aged 55 to 69 with acute or convalescent COVID-19.

The chain couples TRBV9 to TRBJ2-4, with 11 bases that match TRBD2. CDR3 length equals 19 residues. V lost 3 bases to trimming and J lost 1 base; unmatched junction nucleotides: 12. The germline CDR1 and CDR2 sequences are SGDLS and YYNGEE. CDR3: CASSGGGASGRSAKNIQYF. The CDR3, as DNA: TGTGCCAGCAGCGGGGGCGGGGCTAGCGGGAGGTCGGCCAAAAACATTCAGTACTTC.

This clone was found once. The chain carries TRBV7-3 and TRBJ1-1, with D possibly being TRBD1 (5 bases). Germline assignment: CDR1 SGHTA and CDR2 FQGTGA. CDR3 length: 13 residues. V was cut by 0 bases and J by 5 bases, with 7 bases left in between. The CDR3: CASSLTGGTEAFF. The CDR3 region has the DNA TGTGCCAGCAGCTTAACGGGGGGGACTGAAGCTTTCTTT.

This clone was observed once. This chain uses TRBV2 with TRBJ2-3; maybe TRBD1 (5 bases). The V gene's germline CDR1 is SNHLY and CDR2 FYNNEI. The CDR3 runs 13 residues. V lost 7 bases to trimming and J lost 4 bases, with 12 bases between them. The CDR3 loop reads CASILSGPDTQYF. In DNA form, the CDR3 reads TGTGCCAGCATCTTATCAGGGCCAGATACGCAGTATTTT.

This clone was observed a handful of times. This rearrangement joins TRBV27 to TRBJ2-3; D is unresolved. V dropped 4 bases and J dropped 2 bases, with 7 bases sitting between them. This CDR3 is 13 amino acids long. The germline V gene encodes CDR1 MNHEY and CDR2 SMNVEV (reference sequence). Here the CDR3 reads CASSWSYTDTQYF. The CDR3 DNA reads as TGTGCCAGCAGTTGGTCCTACACAGATACGCAGTATTTT.

V gene TRBV5-1 combines with J gene TRBJ1-4; a weak D match, TRBD1 (5 bases). The germline gives CDR1 SGHRS, CDR2 YFSETQ. The CDR3 is made up of 14 amino acids. V was pared by 4 bases and J by 5 bases, with 12 bases between. The CDR3 bases are TGCGCCAGCAGCAATAGCAGGGTCAATGAAAAACTGTTTTTT. Translated: CASSNSRVNEKLFF. Combining the CDR3 with reference TRBV5-1 and TRBJ1-4 gives the whole variable domain KAGVTQTPRYLIKTRGQQVTLSCSPISGHRSVSWYQQTPGQGLQFLFEYFSETQRNKGNFPGRFSGRQFSNSRSEMNVSTLELGDSALYLCASSNSRVNEKLFFGSGTQLSVL.

V is TRBV3-1 (or the pseudogene TRBV3-2) and J is TRBJ2-1; TRBD1 matches at 7 bases. This CDR3 contains 16 residues. The trim removed 4 bases at V and 3 bases at J, leaving 9 bases unmatched. CDR1 LGHDT and CDR2 YNNKEL come from the germline V gene (reference sequence). CDR3 coding DNA: TGTGCCAGCAGCCCCCGTCTACCAGGGGGCTACAATGAGCAGTTCTTC. This gives the protein CASSPRLPGGYNEQFF.

V is TRBV6-5 and J is TRBJ1-1, with 7 bases lining up with TRBD1. CDR3 length equals 14 residues. The germline gives CDR1 MNHEY, CDR2 SVGAGI. J was trimmed by 4 bases and V by 8 bases; bases with no gene match: 10. This CDR3 reads CASLPRQGFTEAFF. The CDR3 DNA follows: TGTGCCAGCCTTCCGCGACAGGGCTTCACTGAAGCTTTCTTT.

This rearrangement joins TRBV18 to TRBJ2-5, with a tentative D call TRBD2 (5 bases). V was cut by 4 bases and J by 9 bases, with 18 bases left in between. Germline CDR1 reads KGHSH; CDR2 reads LQKENI. CDR3 length: 14 amino acids. The CDR3 nucleotides are TGTGCCAGCTCACAGGACCAGGTAGAGGGAGCCCAGTACTTC. Translation: CASSQDQVEGAQYF.

This clone was observed a handful of times. This sequence joins TRBV30 and TRBJ1-1; TRBD1 aligns across 8 bases. In germline, CDR1 is GTSNPN, CDR2 SVGIG (reference sequence). This CDR3 spans 13 amino acids. The V segment lost 1 base and the J segment 6 bases; nucleotides outside the gene matches: 4. The CDR3 protein is CAWSEDRGPEAFF. As DNA, the CDR3 is TGTGCCTGGAGTGAAGACAGGGGACCTGAAGCTTTCTTT. Full variable domain (rest looked up from reference TRBV30 and TRBJ1-1): SQTIHQWPATLVQPVGSPLSLECTVEGTSNPNLYWYRQAAGRGLQLLFYSVGIGQISSEVPQNLSASRPQDRQFILSSKKLLLSDSGFYLCAWSEDRGPEAFFGQGTRLTVV.

This clone occurred a few times. The chain has TRBV27 and TRBJ1-2, with 7 positions matching TRBD1. This CDR3 region has 14 residues. Germline V gene lookup returns CDR1 MNHEY and CDR2 SMNVEV (reference sequence). V shed 5 bases and J 2 bases; nucleotides not matched to a gene: 5. The CDR3 nucleotides read TGTGCCAGCAGTGGGTTACAGGGGAACTATGGCTACACCTTC. This encodes CASSGLQGNYGYTF.

V is TRBV29-1 and J is TRBJ2-5; 10 bases align to TRBD1. The germline V gene encodes CDR1 SQVTM and CDR2 ANQGSEA. This CDR3 contains 13 residues. V lost 8 bases and J lost 4; bases outside the gene matches: 7. As DNA, the CDR3 is TGCAGCATTAAAGACAGGGGGCGAGAGACCCAGTACTTC. Translating it yields CSIKDRGRETQYF.

The chain combines TRBV24-1 with TRBJ2-5; 8 bases agree with TRBD2. Germline values: CDR1 KGHDR, CDR2 SFDVKD. The CDR3 is made up of 14 amino acids. The V segment lost 4 bases and the J segment 2 bases; nucleotides outside the gene matches: 2. CDR3 sequence: CATSDRLAQETQYF. Written as DNA, the CDR3 is TGTGCCACCAGTGACAGACTAGCGCAAGAGACCCAGTACTTC.

V is TRBV5-6 and J is TRBJ1-6, with a tentative D call TRBD1 (5 bases). The CDR3 runs 16 residues. V lost 1 base to trimming and J lost 13 bases, with 21 bases between them. CDR1 SGHDT and CDR2 YYEEEE come from the germline V gene. The CDR3 bases are TGTGCCAGCAGCTTGACCCTCTCAGGGTTTAAGGCGCCCCTCCACTTT. This encodes CASSLTLSGFKAPLHF.

The chain couples TRBV7-9 to TRBJ2-1, with 8 bases identical to TRBD1. The CDR3 loop spans 18 amino acids. Looked up from germline, CDR1 is SEHNR and CDR2 is FQNEAQ (reference sequence). V shed 4 bases and J 5 bases; nucleotides not matched to a gene: 16. CDR3 nucleotide sequence: TGTGCCAGCAGCTCAGAGGGTATGGGCCAGGGGGCGGACAATGAGCAGTTCTTC. This sequence encodes CASSSEGMGQGADNEQFF.

The rearrangement joins TRBV6-5 to TRBJ2-7, with D unclear. CDR3 size: 12 residues. Trimming took off 5 bases at V and 2 bases at J, with 7 bases between the two ends. CDR1 MNHEY and CDR2 SVGAGI come from the germline V gene. The CDR3 nucleotides read TGTGCCAGCAGTCGGGTGGCCTACGAGCAGTACTTC. Its translation: CASSRVAYEQYF.